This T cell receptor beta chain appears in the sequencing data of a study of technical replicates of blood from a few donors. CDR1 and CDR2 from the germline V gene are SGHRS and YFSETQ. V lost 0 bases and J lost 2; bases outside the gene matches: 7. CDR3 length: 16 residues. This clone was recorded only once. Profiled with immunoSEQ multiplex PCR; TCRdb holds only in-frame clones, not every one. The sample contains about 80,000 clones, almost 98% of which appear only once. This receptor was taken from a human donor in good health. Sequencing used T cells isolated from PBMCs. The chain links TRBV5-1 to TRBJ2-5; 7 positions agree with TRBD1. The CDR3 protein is CASSLAVGGGQETQYF. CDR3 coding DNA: TGCGCCAGCAGCTTGGCCGTAGGGGGCGGGCAAGAGACCCAGTACTTC.